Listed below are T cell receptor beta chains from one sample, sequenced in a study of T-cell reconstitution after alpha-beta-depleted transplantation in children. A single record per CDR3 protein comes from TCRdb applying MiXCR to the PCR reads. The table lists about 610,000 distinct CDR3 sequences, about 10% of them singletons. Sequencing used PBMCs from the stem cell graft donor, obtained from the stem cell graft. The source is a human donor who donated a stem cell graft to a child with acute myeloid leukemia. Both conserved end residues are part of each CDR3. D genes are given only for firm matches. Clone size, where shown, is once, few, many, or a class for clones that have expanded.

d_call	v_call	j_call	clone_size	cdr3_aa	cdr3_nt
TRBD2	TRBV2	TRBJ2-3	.	CASKGTSGYTDTQYF	TGTGCCAGCAAGGGGACTAGCGGGTACACAGATACGCAGTATTTT
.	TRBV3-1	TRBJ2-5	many	CASSPRTEGETQYF	TGTGCCAGCAGCCCCCGGACAGAAGGGGAGACCCAGTACTTC
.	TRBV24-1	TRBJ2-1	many	CATSDRDASSYNEQFF	TGTGCCACCAGTGATCGGGACGCGAGCTCCTACAATGAGCAGTTCTTC
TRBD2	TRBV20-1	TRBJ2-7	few	CSARDYAGGRYEQYF	TGCAGTGCTAGAGATTATGCGGGAGGAAGATACGAGCAGTACTTC
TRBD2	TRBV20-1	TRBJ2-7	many	CSAREGWTSGRYLYEQYF	TGCAGTGCTAGAGAAGGTTGGACTAGCGGGAGGTATTTGTACGAGCAGTACTTC
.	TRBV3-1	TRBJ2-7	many	CASSQGGLSYEQYF	TGTGCCAGCAGCCAAGGCGGTCTCTCCTACGAGCAGTACTTC
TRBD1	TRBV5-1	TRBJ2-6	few	CASSMGQIGSGANVLTF	TGCGCCAGCAGCATGGGACAGATCGGCTCTGGGGCCAACGTCCTGACTTTC
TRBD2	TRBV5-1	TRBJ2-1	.	CASSTPSGYTYNEQFF	TGCGCCAGCAGCACACCTAGCGGGTACACCTACAATGAGCAGTTCTTC
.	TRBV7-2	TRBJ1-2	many	CASSLQGLGGYTF	TGTGCCAGCAGTTTACAGGGACTGGGAGGCTACACCTTC
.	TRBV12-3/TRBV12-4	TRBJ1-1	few	CASSVRSTGDLSTEAFF	TGTGCCAGCAGTGTGAGATCGACAGGAGACCTGAGCACTGAAGCTTTCTTT
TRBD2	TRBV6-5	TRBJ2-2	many	CASSYSMRGGWTGELFF	TGTGCCAGCAGTTACTCGATGAGGGGAGGGTGGACCGGGGAGCTGTTTTTT
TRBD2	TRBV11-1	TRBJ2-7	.	CASSPEAGNYERYF	TGTGCCAGCAGCCCAGAAGCGGGGAACTACGAGCGGTACTTC
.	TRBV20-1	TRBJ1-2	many	CSAGGLKPYGYTF	TGCAGTGCTGGGGGGCTTAAGCCCTATGGCTACACCTTC
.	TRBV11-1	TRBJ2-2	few	CASSLHGLTGELFF	TGTGCCAGCAGCTTACATGGGCTCACCGGGGAGCTGTTTTTT
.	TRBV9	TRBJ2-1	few	CASSPSRGEQFF	TGTGCCAGCAGCCCATCTAGGGGGGAGCAGTTCTTC
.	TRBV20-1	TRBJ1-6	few	CSARSQTAYNSPLHF	TGCAGTGCTAGATCTCAGACGGCCTATAATTCACCCCTCCACTTT
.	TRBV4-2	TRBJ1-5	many	CASSQQQDGDQPQHF	TGTGCCAGCAGCCAGCAACAGGATGGGGATCAGCCCCAGCATTTT
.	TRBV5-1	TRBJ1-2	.	CASSLNWGEDLYGYTF	TGCGCCAGCAGCTTGAATTGGGGAGAGGACCTCTATGGCTACACCTTC
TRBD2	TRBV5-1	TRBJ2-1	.	CASSFLAGVGDNEQFF	TGCGCCAGCAGCTTCTTAGCGGGAGTGGGGGACAATGAGCAGTTCTTC
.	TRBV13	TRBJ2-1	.	CASSRRGTSSFF	TGTGCCAGCAGCCGCCGCGGGACTTCGTCGTTCTTC
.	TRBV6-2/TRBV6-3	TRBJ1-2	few	CASSYRGQANYGYTF	TGTGCCAGCAGCTATCGGGGACAAGCTAACTATGGCTACACCTTC
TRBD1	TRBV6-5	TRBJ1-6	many	CASRFSPTGRDSPLHF	TGTGCCAGCAGATTCTCTCCGACAGGGAGGGATTCACCCCTCCACTTT
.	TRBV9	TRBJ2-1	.	CASSPGSTSSYNEQFF	TGTGCCAGCAGCCCAGGGAGCACGAGCTCCTACAATGAGCAGTTCTTC
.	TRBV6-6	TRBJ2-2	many	CASSSRDANTGELFF	TGTGCCAGCAGTTCTAGGGACGCGAACACCGGGGAGCTGTTTTTT
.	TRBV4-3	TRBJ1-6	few	CASSQARGRNSPLHF	TGCGCCAGCAGCCAAGCTCGGGGGAGAAATTCACCCCTCCACTTT
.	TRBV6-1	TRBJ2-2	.	CASPRTGIATGELFF	TGTGCCAGCCCCCGGACGGGGATAGCCACCGGGGAGCTGTTTTTT
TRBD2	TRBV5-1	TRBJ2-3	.	CASSRTSGRSHNRGDTQYF	TGCGCCAGCAGCCGAACTAGCGGGAGGTCCCATAACCGGGGAGATACGCAGTATTTT
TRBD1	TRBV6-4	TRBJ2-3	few	CASSGQGSTDTQYF	TGTGCCAGCAGCGGACAGGGGAGCACAGATACGCAGTATTTT
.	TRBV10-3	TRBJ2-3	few	CAISDSPGDTDTQYF	TGTGCCATCAGTGATTCCCCCGGGGACACAGATACGCAGTATTTT
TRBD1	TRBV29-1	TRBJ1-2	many	CSVGDRGRGNYGYTF	TGCAGCGTGGGGGACAGGGGAAGGGGTAACTATGGCTACACCTTC
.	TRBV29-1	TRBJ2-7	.	CSVRGIAYEQYF	TGCAGCGTTCGGGGGATCGCCTACGAGCAGTACTTC
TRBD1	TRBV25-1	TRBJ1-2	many	CASSDRGTGGYGYTF	TGTGCCAGCAGTGACCGAGGGACAGGGGGCTATGGCTACACCTTC
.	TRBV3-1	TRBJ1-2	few	CASSIGVYYGYTF	TGTGCCAGCAGCATCGGGGTATACTATGGCTACACCTTC
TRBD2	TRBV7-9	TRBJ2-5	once	CASSYRGSGPEETQYF	TGTGCCAGCAGCTACCGGGGTAGCGGGCCCGAAGAGACCCAGTACTTC
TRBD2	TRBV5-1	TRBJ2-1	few	CASNPSSGRGQSGEQFF	TGCGCCAGCAACCCCTCTAGCGGGAGAGGGCAAAGCGGTGAGCAGTTCTTC
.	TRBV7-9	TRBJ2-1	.	CASSLPAAPYGDEQFF	TGTGCCAGCAGCTTACCAGCGGCCCCATACGGGGATGAGCAGTTCTTC
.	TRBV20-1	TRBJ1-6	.	CSAPDYNSPLHF	TGCAGTGCCCCAGACTATAATTCACCCCTCCACTTT
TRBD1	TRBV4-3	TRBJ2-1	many	CASSQDREQGFEQFF	TGCGCCAGCAGCCAAGATAGGGAACAGGGGTTTGAGCAGTTCTTC
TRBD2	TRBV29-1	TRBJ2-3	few	CSVVSGTSGSTDTQYF	TGCAGCGTTGTTTCCGGGACTAGCGGGAGTACAGATACGCAGTATTTT
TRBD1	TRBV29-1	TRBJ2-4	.	CSVDRIGTEPKNIQYF	TGCAGCGTTGACCGAATCGGGACAGAACCCAAAAACATTCAGTACTTC
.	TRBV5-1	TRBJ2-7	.	CASSFSPAEEQYF	TGCGCCAGCAGCTTTTCGCCAGCGGAAGAGCAGTACTTC
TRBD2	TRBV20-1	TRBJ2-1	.	CSAGLAGLSSYNEQFF	TGCAGTGCTGGGCTAGCGGGGCTGAGCTCCTACAATGAGCAGTTCTTC
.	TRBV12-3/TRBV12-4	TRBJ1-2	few	CASRQGFGGYTF	TGTGCCAGCAGGCAGGGTTTCGGTGGCTACACCTTC
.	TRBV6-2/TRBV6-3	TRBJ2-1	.	CASSLGHPYNEQFF	TGTGCCAGCAGTTTGGGACACCCCTACAATGAGCAGTTCTTC
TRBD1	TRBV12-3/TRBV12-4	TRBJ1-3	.	CASSLGTGDTIYF	TGTGCCAGCAGTTTAGGGACAGGCGACACCATATATTTT
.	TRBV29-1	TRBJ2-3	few	CSVETKKDTQYF	TGCAGCGTTGAAACTAAAAAAGATACGCAGTATTTT
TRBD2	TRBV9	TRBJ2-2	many	CASSVELAGLSTGELFF	TGTGCCAGCAGCGTAGAACTAGCGGGACTTAGCACCGGGGAGCTGTTTTTT
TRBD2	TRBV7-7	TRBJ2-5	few	CASSPEVAGGPRGETQYF	TGTGCTAGCAGCCCAGAGGTCGCGGGAGGGCCCAGGGGGGAGACCCAGTACTTC
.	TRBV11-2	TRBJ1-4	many	CASSLDGTKGEKLFF	TGTGCCAGCAGCTTAGATGGGACGAAGGGGGAAAAACTGTTTTTT
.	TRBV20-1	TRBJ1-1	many	CSASGGGLNTEAFF	TGCAGTGCTAGTGGAGGGGGGTTGAACACTGAAGCTTTCTTT
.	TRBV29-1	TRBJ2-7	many	CSSRDSYEQYF	TGCAGCTCCCGGGACTCCTACGAGCAGTACTTC
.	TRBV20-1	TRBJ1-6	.	CSARVTGDNSPLHF	TGCAGTGCTAGAGTGACAGGAGATAATTCACCCCTCCACTTT
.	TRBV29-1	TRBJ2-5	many	CSVDPSWETQYF	TGCAGCGTTGATCCCAGCTGGGAGACCCAGTACTTC
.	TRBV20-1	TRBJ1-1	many	CSATFEQMNTEAFF	TGCAGTGCTACCTTTGAACAGATGAACACTGAAGCTTTCTTT
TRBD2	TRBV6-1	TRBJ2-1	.	CASTPAGGRGNEQFF	TGTGCCAGCACCCCAGCGGGAGGGCGAGGGAATGAGCAGTTCTTC
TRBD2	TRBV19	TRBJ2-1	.	CASSPSRGRAYNEQFF	TGTGCCAGTAGTCCATCTCGGGGGAGGGCCTACAATGAGCAGTTCTTC
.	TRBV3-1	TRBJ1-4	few	CASSQSVGSEKLFF	TGTGCCAGCAGCCAATCGGTGGGGAGTGAAAAACTGTTTTTT
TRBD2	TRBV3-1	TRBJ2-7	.	CASSRTPGLSSYEQYF	TGTGCCAGCAGTCGGACACCGGGACTAAGCTCCTACGAGCAGTACTTC
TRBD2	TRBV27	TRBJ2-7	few	CASSRGLAGGSSEQYF	TGTGCCAGCAGTAGGGGACTAGCGGGAGGGTCGTCTGAGCAGTACTTC